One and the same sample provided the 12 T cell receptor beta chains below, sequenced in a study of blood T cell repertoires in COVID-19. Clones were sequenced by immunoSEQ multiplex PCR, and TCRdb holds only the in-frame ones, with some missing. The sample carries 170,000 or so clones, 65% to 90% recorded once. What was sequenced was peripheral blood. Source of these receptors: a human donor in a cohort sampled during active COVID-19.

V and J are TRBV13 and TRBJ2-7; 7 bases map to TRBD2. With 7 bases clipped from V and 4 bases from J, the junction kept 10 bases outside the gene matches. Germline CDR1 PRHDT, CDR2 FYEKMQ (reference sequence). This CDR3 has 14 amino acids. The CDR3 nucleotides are TGTGCCAGCACCACGGGCCTAGCGGTATACGAGCAGTACTTC. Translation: CASTTGLAVYEQYF.

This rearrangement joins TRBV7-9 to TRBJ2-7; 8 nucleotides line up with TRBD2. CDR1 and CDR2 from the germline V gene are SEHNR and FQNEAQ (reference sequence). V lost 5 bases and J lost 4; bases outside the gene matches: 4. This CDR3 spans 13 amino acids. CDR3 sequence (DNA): TGTGCCAGCAGCCCCGGGACTAGTTACGAGCAGTACTTC. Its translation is CASSPGTSYEQYF.

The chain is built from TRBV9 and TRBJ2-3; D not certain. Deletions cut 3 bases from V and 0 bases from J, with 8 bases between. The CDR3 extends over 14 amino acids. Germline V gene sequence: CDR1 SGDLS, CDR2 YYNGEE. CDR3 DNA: TGTGCCAGCAGCGACAGACGCAGCACAGATACGCAGTATTTT. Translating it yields CASSDRRSTDTQYF.

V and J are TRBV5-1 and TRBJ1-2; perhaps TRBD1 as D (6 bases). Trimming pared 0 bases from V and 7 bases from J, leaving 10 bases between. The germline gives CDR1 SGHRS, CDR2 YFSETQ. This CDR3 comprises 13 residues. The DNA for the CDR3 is TGCGCCAGCAGCTTGGGGACAGACTCTGGCTACACCTTC. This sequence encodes CASSLGTDSGYTF.

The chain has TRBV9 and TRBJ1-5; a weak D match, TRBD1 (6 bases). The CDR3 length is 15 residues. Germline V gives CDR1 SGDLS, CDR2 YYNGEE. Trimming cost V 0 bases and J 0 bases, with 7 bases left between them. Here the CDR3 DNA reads TGTGCCAGCAGCGTAGGGGACACTAGCAATCAGCCCCAGCATTTT. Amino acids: CASSVGDTSNQPQHF. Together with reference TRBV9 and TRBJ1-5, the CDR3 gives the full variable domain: DSGVTQTPKHLITATGQRVTLRCSPRSGDLSVYWYQQSLDQGLQFLIQYYNGEERAKGNILERFSAQQFPDLHSELNLSSLELGDSALYFCASSVGDTSNQPQHFGDGTRLSIL.

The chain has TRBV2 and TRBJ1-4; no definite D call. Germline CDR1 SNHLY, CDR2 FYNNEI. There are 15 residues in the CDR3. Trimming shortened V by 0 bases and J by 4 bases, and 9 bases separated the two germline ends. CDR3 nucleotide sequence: TGTGCCAGCAGTGAAGCTCCCCAGTTTAATGAAAAACTGTTTTTT. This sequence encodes CASSEAPQFNEKLFF.

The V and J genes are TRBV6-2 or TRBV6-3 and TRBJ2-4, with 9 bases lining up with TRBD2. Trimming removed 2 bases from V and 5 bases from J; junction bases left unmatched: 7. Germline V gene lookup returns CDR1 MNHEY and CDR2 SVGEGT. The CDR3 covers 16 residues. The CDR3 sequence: CASSYALQRGENIQYF. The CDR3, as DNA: TGTGCCAGCAGTTACGCTTTGCAGCGGGGGGAAAACATTCAGTACTTC.

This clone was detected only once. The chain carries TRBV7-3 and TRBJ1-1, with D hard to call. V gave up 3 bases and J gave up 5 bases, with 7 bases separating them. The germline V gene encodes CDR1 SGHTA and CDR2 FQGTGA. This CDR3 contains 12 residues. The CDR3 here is CASSFRYTEAFF. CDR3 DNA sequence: TGTGCCAGCAGCTTTCGGTATACTGAAGCTTTCTTT.

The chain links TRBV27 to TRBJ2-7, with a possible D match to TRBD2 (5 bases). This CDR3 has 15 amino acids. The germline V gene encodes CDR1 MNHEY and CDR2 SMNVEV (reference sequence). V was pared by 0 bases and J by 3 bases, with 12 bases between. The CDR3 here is CASSLSRVTIYEQYF. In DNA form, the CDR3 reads TGTGCCAGCAGTTTATCGCGGGTTACCATCTACGAGCAGTACTTC.

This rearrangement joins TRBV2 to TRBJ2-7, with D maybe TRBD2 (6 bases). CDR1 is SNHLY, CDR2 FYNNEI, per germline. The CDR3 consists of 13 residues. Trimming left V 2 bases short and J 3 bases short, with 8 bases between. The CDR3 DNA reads TGTGCCAGCAGTGAACGGGAGATCTACGAGCAGTACTTC. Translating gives CASSEREIYEQYF.

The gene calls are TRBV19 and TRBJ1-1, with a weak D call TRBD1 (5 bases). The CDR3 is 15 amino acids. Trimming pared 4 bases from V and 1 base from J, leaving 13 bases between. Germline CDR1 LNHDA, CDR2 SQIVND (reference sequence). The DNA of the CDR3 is TGTGCCAGTAGTACCCACGGAGGGGCGAACACTGAAGCTTTCTTT. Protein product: CASSTHGGANTEAFF.

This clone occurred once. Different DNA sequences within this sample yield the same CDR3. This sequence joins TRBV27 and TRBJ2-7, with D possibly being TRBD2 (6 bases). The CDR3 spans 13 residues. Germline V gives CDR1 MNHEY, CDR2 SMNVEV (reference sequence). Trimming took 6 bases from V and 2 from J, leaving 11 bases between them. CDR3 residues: CASRGGLTYEQYF. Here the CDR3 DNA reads TGTGCCAGCAGGGGGGGTCTGACCTACGAGCAGTACTTC.